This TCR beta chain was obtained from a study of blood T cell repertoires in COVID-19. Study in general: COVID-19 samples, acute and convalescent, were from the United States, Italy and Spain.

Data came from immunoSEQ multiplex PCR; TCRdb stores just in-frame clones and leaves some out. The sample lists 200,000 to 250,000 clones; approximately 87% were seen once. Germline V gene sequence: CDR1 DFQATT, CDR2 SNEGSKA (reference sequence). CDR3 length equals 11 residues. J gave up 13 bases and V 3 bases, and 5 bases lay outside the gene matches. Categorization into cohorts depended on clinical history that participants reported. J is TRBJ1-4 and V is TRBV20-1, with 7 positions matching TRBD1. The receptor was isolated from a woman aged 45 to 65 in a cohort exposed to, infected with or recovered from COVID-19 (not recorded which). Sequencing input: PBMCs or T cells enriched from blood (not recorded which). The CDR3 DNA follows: TGCAGTGCTAGGAAACCAGGGGGACTGTTTTTT. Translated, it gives CSARKPGGLFF.